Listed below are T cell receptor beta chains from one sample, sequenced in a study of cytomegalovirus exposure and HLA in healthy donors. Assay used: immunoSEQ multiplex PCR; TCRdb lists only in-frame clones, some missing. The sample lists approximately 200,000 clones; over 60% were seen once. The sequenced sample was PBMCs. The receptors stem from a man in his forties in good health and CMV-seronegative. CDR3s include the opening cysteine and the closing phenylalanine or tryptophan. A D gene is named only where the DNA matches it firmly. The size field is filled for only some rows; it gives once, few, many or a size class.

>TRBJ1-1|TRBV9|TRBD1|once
CASSAGQQNTEAFF
TGTGCCAGCAGCGCGGGACAGCAGAACACTGAAGCTTTCTTT
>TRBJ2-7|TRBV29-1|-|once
CSVEPGRRANEQYF
TGCAGCGTTGAACCTGGTAGGAGAGCGAACGAGCAGTACTTC
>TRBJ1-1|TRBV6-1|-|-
CASSERSVNTEAFF
TGTGCCAGCAGTGAGAGGAGTGTTAACACTGAAGCTTTCTTT
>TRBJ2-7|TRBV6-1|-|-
CASSVLNEQYF
TGTGCCAGCAGTGTACTGAACGAGCAGTACTTC
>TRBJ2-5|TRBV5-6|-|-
CASTAEVTSQETQYF
TGTGCCAGCACCGCAGAGGTGACTAGCCAAGAGACCCAGTACTTC
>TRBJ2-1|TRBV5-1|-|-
CASSLLYGEQFF
TGCGCCAGCAGCTTGTTGTACGGTGAGCAGTTCTTC
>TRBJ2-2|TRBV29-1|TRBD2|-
CSVEWGAGGLNGELFF
TGCAGCGTTGAATGGGGAGCGGGAGGGCTAAACGGGGAGCTGTTTTTT
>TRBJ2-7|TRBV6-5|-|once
CASSSGSPYEQYF
TGTGCCAGCAGTTCGGGATCCCCCTACGAGCAGTACTTC
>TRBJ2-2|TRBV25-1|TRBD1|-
CASSPNSGGAAGELFF
TGTGCCAGCAGTCCAAATTCAGGGGGCGCGGCCGGGGAGCTGTTTTTT
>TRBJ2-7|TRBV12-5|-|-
CASGPDGPYEQYF
TGTGCTAGTGGTCCCGATGGGCCGTACGAGCAGTACTTC
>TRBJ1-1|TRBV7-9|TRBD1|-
CASRETGGTTEAFF
TGTGCCAGCAGAGAGACAGGGGGAACCACTGAAGCTTTCTTT
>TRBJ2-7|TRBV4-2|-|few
CASSPGSRGTYEQYF
TGTGCCAGCAGCCCCGGGAGCCGAGGGACCTACGAGCAGTACTTC
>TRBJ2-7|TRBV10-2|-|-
CASTPQRGEQYF
TGCGCCAGCACCCCCCAGCGAGGCGAGCAGTACTTC
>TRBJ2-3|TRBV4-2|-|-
CASSQEAVSGTDTQYF
TGTGCCAGCAGCCAAGAGGCGGTCTCGGGCACAGATACGCAGTATTTT
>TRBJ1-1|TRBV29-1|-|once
CSVEKDTNTEAFF
TGCAGCGTTGAAAAGGACACGAACACTGAAGCTTTCTTT
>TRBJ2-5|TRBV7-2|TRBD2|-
CASSFQPSGDSKQYF
TGTGCCAGCAGCTTTCAGCCTAGCGGGGACTCCAAGCAGTACTTC
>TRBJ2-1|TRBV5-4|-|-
CASSYPAAAGVQFF
TGTGCCAGCAGCTACCCGGCCGCGGCCGGGGTGCAGTTCTTC
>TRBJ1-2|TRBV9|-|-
CASSVAGNYGYTF
TGTGCCAGCAGCGTAGCAGGCAACTATGGCTACACCTTC
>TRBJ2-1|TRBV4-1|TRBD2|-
CASSQWALAGDNEQFF
TGCGCCAGCAGCCAATGGGCACTAGCGGGAGACAATGAGCAGTTCTTC
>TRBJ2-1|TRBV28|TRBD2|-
CASSFREEDNEQFF
TGTGCCAGCAGTTTCCGGGAGGAGGACAATGAGCAGTTCTTC
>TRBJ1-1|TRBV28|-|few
CASSFGGASRPEAFF
TGTGCCAGCAGTTTCGGGGGGGCGTCGAGACCTGAAGCTTTCTTT
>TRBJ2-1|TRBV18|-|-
CASSLLGDEQFF
TGTGCCAGCTCGCTCCTAGGGGATGAGCAGTTCTTC
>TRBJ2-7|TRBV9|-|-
CASSVAPQAASYEQYF
TGTGCCAGCAGCGTAGCCCCCCAAGCGGCCTCCTACGAGCAGTACTTC
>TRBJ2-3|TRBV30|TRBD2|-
CAWSGTSGRPDTQYF
TGTGCCTGGAGCGGGACTAGCGGGAGGCCCGATACGCAGTATTTT
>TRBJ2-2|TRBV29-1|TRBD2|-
CSVKRGGTGELFF
TGCAGCGTCAAGCGGGGGGGCACCGGGGAGCTGTTTTTT
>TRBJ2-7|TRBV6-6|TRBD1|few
CASSRDDRGPYEQYF
TGTGCCAGCAGTCGAGATGACAGGGGGCCCTACGAGCAGTACTTC
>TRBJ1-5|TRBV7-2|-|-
CASSLMGARNQPQHF
TGTGCCAGCAGCCTAATGGGGGCCCGCAATCAGCCCCAGCATTTT
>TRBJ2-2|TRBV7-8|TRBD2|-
CAISFLAGGFPSTGELFF
TGTGCCATAAGCTTCCTAGCGGGGGGATTCCCCAGCACCGGGGAGCTGTTTTTT
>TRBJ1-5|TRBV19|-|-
CASSIRGIWVQPQHF
TGTGCCAGTAGTATCAGAGGGATTTGGGTTCAGCCCCAGCATTTT
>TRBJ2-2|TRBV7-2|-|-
CASSLVAGSGGELFF
TGTGCCAGCAGCTTAGTTGCGGGGTCTGGCGGGGAGCTGTTTTTT
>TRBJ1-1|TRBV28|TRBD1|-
CASSHPGQGGTEAFF
TGTGCCAGCAGTCACCCGGGACAGGGTGGCACTGAAGCTTTCTTT
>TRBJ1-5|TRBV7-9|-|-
CSSSSFGDQPQHF
TGTTCCAGCAGCTCCTTCGGGGATCAGCCCCAGCATTTT
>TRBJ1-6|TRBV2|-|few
CASSSGGRLGSPLHF
TGTGCCAGCAGTTCCGGAGGCAGACTTGGTTCACCCCTCCACTTT
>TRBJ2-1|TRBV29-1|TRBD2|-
CSVVPPVGRAGGPYNEQFF
TGCAGCGTTGTCCCTCCTGTGGGTAGAGCGGGAGGTCCATACAATGAGCAGTTCTTC
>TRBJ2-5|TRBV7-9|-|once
CASSLGRWVQETQYF
TGTGCCAGCAGCTTGGGCCGCTGGGTACAAGAGACCCAGTACTTC
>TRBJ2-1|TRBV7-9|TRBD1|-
CASSLAGTGATREQFF
TGTGCCAGCAGCTTAGCGGGGACAGGTGCCACGCGGGAGCAGTTCTTC
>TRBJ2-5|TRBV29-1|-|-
CSVSPGTSEGGTQYF
TGCAGCGTTTCCCCCGGCACGAGCGAGGGAGGGACCCAGTACTTC
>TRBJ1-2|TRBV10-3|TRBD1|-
CAISLQGSDGYTF
TGTGCCATCAGCCTACAGGGGTCAGACGGCTACACCTTC
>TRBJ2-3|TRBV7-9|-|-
CASSSAGLSTDTQYF
TGTGCCAGCAGCTCGGCGGGCCTATCAACAGATACGCAGTATTTT
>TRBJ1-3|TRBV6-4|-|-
CASSGPRVRRPGNTIYF
TGTGCCAGCAGTGGCCCCAGGGTTCGTAGGCCTGGAAACACCATATATTTT
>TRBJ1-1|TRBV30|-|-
CAWKLQLNTEAFF
TGTGCCTGGAAATTACAGTTGAACACTGAAGCTTTCTTT
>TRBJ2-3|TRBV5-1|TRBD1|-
CASSSSGTGGADTQYF
TGCGCCAGCAGCTCCTCCGGGACAGGGGGCGCAGATACGCAGTATTTT
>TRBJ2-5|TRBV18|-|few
CASSDTGRARETQYF
TGTGCCAGCTCAGACACAGGAAGGGCCCGAGAGACCCAGTACTTC
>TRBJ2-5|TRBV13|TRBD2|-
CASSLTTSGVAQYF
TGTGCCAGCAGCTTAACGACTAGCGGAGTCGCCCAGTACTTC
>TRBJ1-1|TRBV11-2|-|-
CASSGGGRGEAFF
TGTGCCAGCAGCGGCGGGGGGAGGGGTGAAGCTTTCTTT
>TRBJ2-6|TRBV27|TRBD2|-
CASTLAGGLAGANVLTF
TGTGCCAGCACCTTAGCGGGAGGCTTGGCTGGGGCCAACGTCCTGACTTTC
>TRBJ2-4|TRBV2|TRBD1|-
CASTLDEGARAKNIQYF
TGTGCCAGCACCCTAGACGAGGGGGCGAGGGCCAAAAACATTCAGTACTTC
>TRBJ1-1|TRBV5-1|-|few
CASSPDGGTEAFF
TGCGCCAGCAGCCCCGACGGAGGAACTGAAGCTTTCTTT
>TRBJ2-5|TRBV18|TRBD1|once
CASSPPRGRTGERETQYF
TGTGCCAGCTCACCACCTAGAGGCAGGACAGGGGAGAGAGAGACCCAGTACTTC
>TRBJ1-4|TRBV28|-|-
CASRPTGHDEKLFF
TGTGCCAGCAGACCGACGGGACACGACGAAAAACTGTTTTTT
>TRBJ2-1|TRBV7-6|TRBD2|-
CASSSQKLAGGQNEQFF
TGTGCCAGCAGCTCCCAGAAACTAGCGGGAGGGCAAAATGAGCAGTTCTTC
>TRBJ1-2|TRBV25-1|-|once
CASSERYGYTF
TGTGCCAGCAGTGAGAGGTATGGCTACACCTTC
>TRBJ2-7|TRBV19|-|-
CASSIRQGSSYEQYF
TGTGCCAGTAGTATTAGGCAGGGGTCCTCCTACGAGCAGTACTTC
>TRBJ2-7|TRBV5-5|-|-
CASSQEGTKLEQYF
TGTGCCAGCAGCCAGGAGGGCACCAAATTAGAGCAGTACTTC
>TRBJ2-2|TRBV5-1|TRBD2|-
CASSLTSGVNTGELFF
TGCGCCAGCAGCTTGACTAGCGGGGTGAACACCGGGGAGCTGTTTTTT